There are many counts of the clone carrying this T cell receptor (beta chain). Its antigen is unknown. The sample is drawn from a study of Graves' ophthalmopathy and Graves' hyperthyroidism. With 3 bases clipped from V and 1 base from J, the junction kept 11 bases outside the gene matches. This CDR3 spans 17 amino acids. Germline assignment: CDR1 SNHLY and CDR2 FYNNEI. Amplification targeted the TCR beta CDR3 regions, with RNA transcripts as the source material. The first round was an RT-PCR with HTBI primers, and the second round was a multiplex PCR. TCRdb reanalysed the multiplex PCR reads using MiXCR and keeps one entry per CDR3 protein. Of hundreds of thousands of distinct CDR3 sequences in the sample, around a fifth were seen once. Where ophthalmopathy was present, donors had moderate-to-severe activity, CAS ≥3, NOSPECS ≥4 and duration under 3 months. As the starting material, approximately 10 ml of fresh peripheral blood yielded the PBMCs.

Regarding the study as a whole: Most thyroid-expanded clonotypes exceeding 0.001 frequency were also found in blood.

The sequencing sample was made of peripheral blood. V gene TRBV2 combines with J gene TRBJ2-5; 7 bases fit TRBD2. The TCR originated in a woman between 45 and 65 years old with Graves' ophthalmopathy. The DNA of the CDR3 is TGTGCCAGCAGTGAGAGTTGGAGCGGGAAGCTCCAAGAGACCCAGTACTTC. Its translation is CASSESWSGKLQETQYF.